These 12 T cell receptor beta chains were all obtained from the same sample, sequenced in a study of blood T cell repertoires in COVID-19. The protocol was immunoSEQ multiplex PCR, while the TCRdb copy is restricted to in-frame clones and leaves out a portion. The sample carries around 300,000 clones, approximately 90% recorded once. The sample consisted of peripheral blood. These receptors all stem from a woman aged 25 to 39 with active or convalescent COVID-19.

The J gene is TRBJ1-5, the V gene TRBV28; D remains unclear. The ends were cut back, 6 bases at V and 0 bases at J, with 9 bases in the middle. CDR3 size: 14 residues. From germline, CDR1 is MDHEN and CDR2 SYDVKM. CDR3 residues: CASRAGNSNQPQHF. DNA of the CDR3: TGTGCCAGCAGGGCGGGGAATAGCAATCAGCCCCAGCATTTT.

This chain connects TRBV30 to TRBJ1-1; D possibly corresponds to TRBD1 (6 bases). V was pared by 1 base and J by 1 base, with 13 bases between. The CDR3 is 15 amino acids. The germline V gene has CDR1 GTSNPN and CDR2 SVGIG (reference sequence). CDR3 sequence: CAWSAQGRTNTEAFF. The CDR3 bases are TGTGCCTGGAGTGCCCAGGGGCGAACGAACACTGAAGCTTTCTTT.

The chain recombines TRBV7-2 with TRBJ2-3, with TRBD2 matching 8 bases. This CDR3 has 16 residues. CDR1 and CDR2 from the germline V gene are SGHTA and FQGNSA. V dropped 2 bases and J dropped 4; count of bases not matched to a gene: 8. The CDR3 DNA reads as TGTGCCAGCAGCTTACACGGGGGGGCTCAAGCAGATACGCAGTATTTT. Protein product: CASSLHGGAQADTQYF.

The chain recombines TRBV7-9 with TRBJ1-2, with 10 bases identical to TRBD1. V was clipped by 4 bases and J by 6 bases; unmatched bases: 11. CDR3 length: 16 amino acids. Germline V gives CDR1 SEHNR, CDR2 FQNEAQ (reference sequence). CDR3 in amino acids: CASSSHRDRGPDGYTF. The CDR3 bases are TGTGCCAGCAGCTCTCACCGGGACAGGGGTCCAGATGGCTACACCTTC.

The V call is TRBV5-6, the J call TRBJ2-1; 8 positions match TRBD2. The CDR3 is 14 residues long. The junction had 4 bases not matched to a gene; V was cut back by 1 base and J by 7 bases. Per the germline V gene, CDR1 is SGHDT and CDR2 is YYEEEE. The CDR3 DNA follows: TGTGCCAGCAGCTTGCAGCCGGGAGGGAATGAGCAGTTCTTC. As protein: CASSLQPGGNEQFF.

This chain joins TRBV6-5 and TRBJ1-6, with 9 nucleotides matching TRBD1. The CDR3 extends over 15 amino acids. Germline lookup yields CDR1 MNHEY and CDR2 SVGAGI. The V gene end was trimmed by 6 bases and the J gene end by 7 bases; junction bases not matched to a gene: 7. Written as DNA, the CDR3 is TGTGCCAGCAGAAACAGGGGGCTAGGAAATTCACCCCTCCACTTT. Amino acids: CASRNRGLGNSPLHF.

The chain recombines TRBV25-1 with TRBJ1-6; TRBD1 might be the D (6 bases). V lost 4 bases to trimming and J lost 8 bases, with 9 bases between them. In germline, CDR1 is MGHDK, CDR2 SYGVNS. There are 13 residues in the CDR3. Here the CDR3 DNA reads TGTGCCAGCAGTGGAGGGGGACATTCACCCCTCCACTTT. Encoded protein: CASSGGGHSPLHF.

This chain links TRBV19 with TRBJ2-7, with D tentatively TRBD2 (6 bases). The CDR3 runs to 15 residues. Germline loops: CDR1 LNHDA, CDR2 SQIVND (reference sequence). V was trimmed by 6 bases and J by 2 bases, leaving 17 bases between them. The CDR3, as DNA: TGTGCCAGTAGATCCCGGGAGTTTTCCCCCTACGAGCAGTACTTC. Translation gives CASRSREFSPYEQYF.

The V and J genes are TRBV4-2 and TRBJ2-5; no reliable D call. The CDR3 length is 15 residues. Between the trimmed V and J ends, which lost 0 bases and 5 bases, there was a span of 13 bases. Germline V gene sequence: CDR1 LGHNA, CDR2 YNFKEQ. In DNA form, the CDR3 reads TGTGCCAGCAGCCAAGATGACTGGCTTGCTGAGACCCAGTACTTC. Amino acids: CASSQDDWLAETQYF.

CDR3 nucleotide sequence: TGTGCCAGCACCCCCGGCAGGGGAGTCACTGAAGCTTTCTTT. Its translation is CASTPGRGVTEAFF. The chain is built from TRBV28 and TRBJ1-1, with TRBD1 as a possible D gene (6 bases). Trimming left V 7 bases short and J 4 bases short, with 16 bases between. The CDR3 is 14 amino acids. Germline V CDR1 and CDR2: MDHEN, SYDVKM.

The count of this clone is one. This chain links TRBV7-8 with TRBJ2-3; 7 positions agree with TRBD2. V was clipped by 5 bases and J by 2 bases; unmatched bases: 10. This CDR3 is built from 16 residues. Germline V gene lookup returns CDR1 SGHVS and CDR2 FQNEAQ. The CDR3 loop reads CASSREGAGDTDTQYF. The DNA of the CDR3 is TGTGCCAGCAGCCGGGAAGGGGCGGGGGACACAGATACGCAGTATTTT.

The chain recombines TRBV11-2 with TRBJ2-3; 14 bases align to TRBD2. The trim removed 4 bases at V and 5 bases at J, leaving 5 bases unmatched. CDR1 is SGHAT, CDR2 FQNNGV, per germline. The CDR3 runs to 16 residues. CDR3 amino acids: CASSSGLAGAQDTQYF. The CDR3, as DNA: TGTGCCAGCAGCTCGGGACTAGCGGGGGCACAAGATACGCAGTATTTT. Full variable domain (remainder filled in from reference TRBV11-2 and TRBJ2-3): EAGVAQSPRYKIIEKRQSVAFWCNPISGHATLYWYQQILGQGPKLLIQFQNNGVVDDSQLPKDRFSAERLKGVDSTLKIQPAKLEDSAVYLCASSSGLAGAQDTQYFGPGTRLTVL.